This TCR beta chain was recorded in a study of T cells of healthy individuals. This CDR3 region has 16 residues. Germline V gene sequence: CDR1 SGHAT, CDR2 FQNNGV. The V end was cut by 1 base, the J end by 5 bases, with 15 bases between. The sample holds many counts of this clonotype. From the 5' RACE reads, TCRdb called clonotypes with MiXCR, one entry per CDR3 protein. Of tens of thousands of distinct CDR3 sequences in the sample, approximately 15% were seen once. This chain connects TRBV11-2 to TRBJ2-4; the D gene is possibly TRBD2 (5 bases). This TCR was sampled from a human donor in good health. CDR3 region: CASSLVGRSRENIQYF. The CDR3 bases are TGTGCCAGCAGCTTAGTGGGGAGATCCAGAGAAAACATTCAGTACTTC.